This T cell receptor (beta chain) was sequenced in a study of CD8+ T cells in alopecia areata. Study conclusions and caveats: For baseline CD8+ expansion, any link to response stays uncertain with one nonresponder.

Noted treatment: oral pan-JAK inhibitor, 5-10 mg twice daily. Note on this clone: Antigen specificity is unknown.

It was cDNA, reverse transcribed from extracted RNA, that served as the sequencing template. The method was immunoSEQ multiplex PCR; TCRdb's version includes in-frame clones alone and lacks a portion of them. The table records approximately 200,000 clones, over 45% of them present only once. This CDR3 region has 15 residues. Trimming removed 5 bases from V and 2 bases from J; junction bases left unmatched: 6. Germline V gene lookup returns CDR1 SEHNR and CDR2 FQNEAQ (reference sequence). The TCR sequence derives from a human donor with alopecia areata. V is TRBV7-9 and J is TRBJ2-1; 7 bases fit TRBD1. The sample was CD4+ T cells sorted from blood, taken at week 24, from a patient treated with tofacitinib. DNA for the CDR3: TGTGCCAGCAGCCCGCACAGGGGCACCTACAATGAGCAGTTCTTC. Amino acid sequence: CASSPHRGTYNEQFF.